This T cell receptor beta chain is drawn from a study of shared T cell receptors in the human thymus. V gave up 0 bases and J gave up 6 bases; unmatched junction bases: 10. Germline CDR1 reads LGHNT; CDR2 reads FRNRAP. This CDR3 spans 18 amino acids. Measured with immunoSEQ multiplex PCR; TCRdb has only the in-frame clones, and not every one. The sample has about 610,000 clones; around 87% are singletons. The same sample was also used in a study of human thymus T cells. This second study says: Corrective surgery for congenital heart defects was being performed on the healthy Finnish infants who were the donors. Resections were taken during corrective heart surgery, and the thymus tissue came from these. Repertoires sampled from thymus and blood appeared biased in V and J gene usage. Among unrelated individuals, related research reported thymic repertoires that overlapped highly.

This receptor was obtained from a boy less than two years old with a congenital heart defect. The chain carries TRBV12-5 and TRBJ2-2; the match to TRBD2 covers 10 bases. Sequenced material: thymocytes. Written as DNA, the CDR3 is TGTGCTAGTGGTTTGGTATTTCCCCTAGCGGGAGATCCCGGGGAGCTGTTTTTT. It specifies CASGLVFPLAGDPGELFF.